Below, one T cell receptor (beta chain) is given with its context. What it binds is not known. A multiplex PCR was run with 60 Vbeta primers and 13 Jbeta primers. Clones were read by immunoSEQ multiplex PCR, and TCRdb kept only the in-frame ones, dropping some. There are fewer than 150,000 clones in the sample; approximately 80% occur only once, and around 5.9% lies in the top ten. The data stem from a study of cytomegalovirus exposure and HLA in healthy donors. Findings of the study overall: As a later analysis showed, a missense DCLRE1C variant was linked to trimming of TCR beta V- and J-genes.

Germline-derived CDR1 and CDR2 are LNHNV and YYDKDF (reference sequence). Trimming took 1 base from V and 3 from J; bases not matched to a gene: 8. The CDR3 is 17 residues long. The rearrangement joins TRBV15 to TRBJ2-7, with TRBD2 matching over 11 bases. The sequenced sample consisted of PBMCs. The clonotype was recovered from a woman aged 40 to 50 in good health and CMV-seropositive. Here the CDR3 reads CATSRAASGRLNYEQYF. CDR3 DNA sequence: TGTGCCACCAGCAGAGCAGCTAGCGGGAGGCTCAACTACGAGCAGTACTTC.